One sample yielded the 17 T cell receptor beta chains listed below, sequenced in a study of control samples from healthy donors and cancer patients. Only in-frame clones appear in the TCRdb table, and some are missing; sequencing was by immunoSEQ multiplex PCR. The sample yields fewer than 150,000 clones, approximately 90% seen once. The sample taken for sequencing was blood. These receptors all come from a woman aged 18-29 years in good health.

The chain couples TRBV6-1 to TRBJ2-7, with D unclear. CDR3 length: 14 amino acids. Trimming left V 2 bases short and J 0 bases short, with 8 bases between. Germline assignment: CDR1 MNHNS and CDR2 SASEGT. The CDR3: CASSEKVSSYEQYF. DNA for the CDR3: TGTGCCAGCAGTGAAAAGGTCAGCTCCTACGAGCAGTACTTC.

This chain connects TRBV19 to TRBJ1-6; 10 bases are a match to TRBD1. Germline trimming cut 6 bases from V and 9 bases from J; bases unmatched to any gene: 2. CDR1 and CDR2 (germline): LNHDA, SQIVND (reference sequence). The CDR3 has 13 residues. CDR3: CASRTGGVSPLHF. The CDR3 DNA sequence: TGTGCCAGTAGGACAGGGGGCGTTTCACCCCTCCACTTT.

V and J are TRBV5-5 and TRBJ2-7; D is undetermined. The CDR3 has 12 residues. Trimming left V 5 bases short and J 1 base short, with 7 bases between. Germline CDR1 reads SGHKS; CDR2 reads YYEKEE (reference sequence). The CDR3 sequence is CASSHISYEQYF. As DNA, the CDR3 is TGTGCCAGCAGTCATATTTCCTACGAGCAGTACTTC. Variable domain in full (rest from reference TRBV5-5 and TRBJ2-7): DAGVTQSPTHLIKTRGQQVTLRCSPISGHKSVSWYQQVLGQGPQFIFQYYEKEERGRGNFPDRFSARQFPNYSSELNVNALLLGDSALYLCASSHISYEQYFGPGTRLTVT.

The chain couples TRBV9 to TRBJ1-4; 10 bases are a match to TRBD1. The length of the CDR3 is 16 residues. Germline V lookup: CDR1 SGDLS, CDR2 YYNGEE. After removal of 1 base from V and 3 bases from J, the junction contained 3 bases not matched to a gene. CDR3 amino acids: CASSVRGQGPNEKLFF. CDR3 sequence (DNA): TGTGCCAGCAGCGTACGGGGACAGGGGCCTAATGAAAAACTGTTTTTT.

A few counts support this clone. The same CDR3 is also encoded by other DNA sequences in this sample. V gene TRBV19 combines with J gene TRBJ1-5; D is ambiguous. The CDR3 runs 15 residues. The germline V and J ends were trimmed by 3 bases and 2 bases, with 11 bases remaining between them. CDR1 is LNHDA and CDR2 is SQIVND in the germline V gene (reference sequence). This CDR3 is CASSIGLRGNQPQHF. CDR3 DNA: TGTGCCAGTAGTATTGGGTTGAGGGGCAATCAGCCCCAGCATTTT.

The chain employs TRBV2 and TRBJ2-7, with 8 bases identical to TRBD1. Germline loops: CDR1 SNHLY, CDR2 FYNNEI. V was pared by 9 bases and J by 4 bases, with 8 bases of the junction left unmatched. The CDR3 spans 13 residues. The CDR3: CASMDRVKYEQYF. Written as DNA, the CDR3 is TGTGCCAGTATGGACAGGGTCAAGTACGAGCAGTACTTC.

The rearrangement joins TRBV27 to TRBJ2-7, with TRBD1 identical over 10 bases. The CDR3 is 15 residues long. The V gene's germline CDR1 is MNHEY and CDR2 SMNVEV (reference sequence). V shed 6 bases and J 0 bases; nucleotides not matched to a gene: 5. CDR3 in amino acids: CASRLRTGGSYEQYF. DNA for the CDR3: TGTGCCAGCAGACTAAGGACAGGGGGCTCCTACGAGCAGTACTTC.

This clone appeared once. The chain joins TRBV10-3 to TRBJ2-7; TRBD1 agrees at 7 bases. In germline, CDR1 is ENHRY, CDR2 SYGVKD. The junction had 7 bases not matched to a gene; V was cut back by 4 bases and J by 1 base. The CDR3 is 15 amino acids. The CDR3 DNA is TGTGCCATCAGTGCCGACCGGACAGGATCCTACGAGCAGTACTTC. It yields the protein CAISADRTGSYEQYF.

This clone was observed a single time. This rearrangement joins TRBV7-2 to TRBJ1-1; the match to TRBD1 covers 7 bases. The trim removed 11 bases at V and 3 bases at J, leaving 9 bases unmatched. The CDR3 is made up of 13 amino acids. In germline, CDR1 is SGHTA, CDR2 FQGNSA. The CDR3 nucleotides read TGTGCCGGCTCAGGGGGGATGGACACTGAAGCTTTCTTT. It encodes CAGSGGMDTEAFF.

This clone was detected a few times. The rearrangement links TRBV6-5 to TRBJ1-2; 7 bases line up with TRBD1. This CDR3 is built from 14 residues. V shed 7 bases, J shed 6 bases, and the junction held 11 bases outside the gene matches. Germline assignment: CDR1 MNHEY and CDR2 SVGAGI. The CDR3 loop is CASKRVRGMDGYTF. The CDR3 DNA reads TGTGCCAGCAAGAGGGTCAGGGGGATGGATGGCTACACCTTC.

The chain joins TRBV20-1 to TRBJ2-6; no firm D call. This CDR3 is built from 14 residues. The V gene's germline CDR1 is DFQATT and CDR2 SNEGSKA (reference sequence). V was cut by 3 bases and J by 2 bases, with 8 bases left in between. CDR3 region: CSASVGAGANVLTF. CDR3 DNA: TGCAGTGCTAGTGTGGGCGCTGGGGCCAACGTCCTGACTTTC.

The V gene is TRBV28, the J gene TRBJ1-1; 7 nucleotides line up with TRBD1. Trimming at V came to 6 bases and at J to 4 bases, leaving 14 bases not matched to a gene. Germline CDR1 MDHEN, CDR2 SYDVKM. The CDR3 covers 16 residues. CDR3 coding DNA: TGTGCCAGCAGCTCAAACCCTGGGAGACAGGGCACTGAAGCTTTCTTT. This codes for CASSSNPGRQGTEAFF.

A single count supports this clone. V gene TRBV19 combines with J gene TRBJ1-5; unclear D gene. Germline CDR1 is LNHDA and CDR2 is SQIVND (reference sequence). The CDR3 length is 16 residues. The V end was cut by 1 base, the J end by 0 bases, with 10 bases between. CDR3 sequence (DNA): TGTGCCAGTAGTATAGTAAGTGGGAATAGCAATCAGCCCCAGCATTTT. This gives the protein CASSIVSGNSNQPQHF.

The chain uses TRBV30 and TRBJ2-2; D uncertain. The V gene's germline CDR1 is GTSNPN and CDR2 SVGIG (reference sequence). Deletions cut 5 bases from V and 5 bases from J, with 15 bases between. The CDR3 is made up of 14 amino acids. The CDR3 nucleotides are TGTGCCTGGGGGGTGGGTGCCGGGACCGGGGAGCTGTTTTTT. Encoded protein: CAWGVGAGTGELFF.

The V call is TRBV20-1, the J call TRBJ1-1, with D maybe TRBD1 (5 bases). V was cut by 3 bases and J by 6 bases, with 8 bases left in between. CDR1 is DFQATT and CDR2 is SNEGSKA in the germline V gene (reference sequence). This CDR3 spans 11 amino acids. In DNA, the CDR3 is TGCAGTGCTAGGGGGGAAGCTGAAGCTTTCTTT. Translated, it gives CSARGEAEAFF.

This rearrangement joins TRBV10-3 to TRBJ2-2; 9 positions match TRBD1. Trimming at V came to 3 bases and at J to 5 bases, leaving 10 bases not matched to a gene. Germline-derived CDR1 and CDR2 are ENHRY and SYGVKD. This CDR3 is 17 amino acids long. CDR3 nucleotide sequence: TGTGCCATCAGTGACGGGCGGAACAGGGGGCTGACCGGGGAGCTGTTTTTT. This gives the protein CAISDGRNRGLTGELFF.

The rearrangement joins TRBV7-6 to TRBJ2-3, with 8 bases identical to TRBD1. Germline V gene sequence: CDR1 SGHVS, CDR2 FNYEAQ. This CDR3 is 15 amino acids long. The V and J ends lost 2 bases and 8 bases, in that order; junction bases with no gene match: 9. CDR3 sequence reads: CASSLNSMDRVTQYF. In DNA form, the CDR3 reads TGTGCCAGCAGCTTAAATTCTATGGACAGGGTTACGCAGTATTTT.